This TCR beta chain was obtained from a study of cytomegalovirus exposure and HLA in healthy donors. Study-wide points: Researchers reported in a later analysis that a missense DCLRE1C variant was tied to TCR beta V- and J-gene trimming.

In germline, CDR1 is KGHSH, CDR2 LQKENI. Deletions cut 2 bases from V and 7 bases from J, with 14 bases between. This CDR3 is 15 amino acids long. PCR employed 60 Vbeta and 13 Jbeta primers. Here immunoSEQ multiplex PCR was the method, and the copy in TCRdb shows in-frame clones only, minus some. The sample has 150,000 to 200,000 clones, about two thirds seen once. Each donor was nominally healthy when sampled (though unrecorded immune exposures were likely). In regard to this clone: The antigen is undetermined.

The rearrangement joins TRBV18 to TRBJ1-4; weak D call: TRBD1 (5 bases). This TCR was recovered from a young man in good health and CMV-seropositive. The sequencing input was PBMCs. CDR3 sequence (DNA): TGTGCCAGCTCACCAAGCCTACAGGAAGGTGAAAAACTGTTTTTT. This encodes CASSPSLQEGEKLFF. The whole variable domain, remainder taken from reference TRBV18 and TRBJ1-4, is NAGVMQNPRHLVRRRGQEARLRCSPMKGHSHVYWYRQLPEEGLKFMVYLQKENIIDESGMPKERFSAEFPKEGPSILRIQQVVRGDSAAYFCASSPSLQEGEKLFFGSGTQLSVL.